This TCR beta chain comes out of a study of cytomegalovirus exposure and HLA in healthy donors (dated by TCRdb to about 2017). Study-wide context: In an earlier analysis of 587 of the donors, 250 to 350 Gb of sequence data and 120 million or so unique TCR beta sequences from 180 million or so T cells were reported. Roughly 300 gigabases of sequencing data and 80 million or so unique TCR sequences were included in an early release covering 500 to 750 HLA-typed donors. Of the roughly 400 genotyped donors, less than 90% were placed in the genetic ancestry cluster associated with self-reported Caucasian donors. The study was designed to test whether signatures of past pathogen exposure could be identified by cataloging public T cell receptors. Using immunosequencing, the study profiled T cell repertoires from about 610 subjects and related those repertoires to cytomegalovirus serostatus. Along with the approximately 650-subject first cohort, a separate validation cohort of 120 different subjects was used. To predict cytomegalovirus infection status, the study combined high-throughput TCR immunosequencing, statistical association of individual TCRs with disease status, and machine learning. A later analysis re-examined previously published TCR beta repertoires from around 670 donors and added high-resolution HLA genotyping to investigate patterns of TCR occurrence. In the later analysis, no new phenotypic data were used to find candidate immune exposures; instead, reliance was placed on TCR beta sequences and their occurrence across donors. An earlier analysis of roughly 580 of the donors used high-throughput TCR beta sequencing to judge whether each TCR beta V gene segment behaved as functional or pseudogenic. Alongside the repertoire data, information on donor age, sex, ethnicity and CMV serostatus was compiled. A later genetic analysis used genome-wide SNP genotypes for about 65% of the roughly 700 donors, treating that subset as a discovery cohort. Every discovery cohort repertoire had been produced on one sequencing platform. HLA typing covered class I and class II loci at four-digit resolution. The number of donors typed differed by locus, with about 629-630 for A, B, C, DRB1 and DQB1, roughly 520 for DQA1, about 610 for DPA1, and 472 for DPB1. Roughly 5 DR-DQ haplotypes were treated as single units for association and clustering because of strong linkage in the cohort. Across around 400 genotyped donors of the cohort, an average of approximately 240,000 unique TCR beta nucleotide sequences per donor were sequenced, and roughly 17% of those sequences were non-productive.

A remark on this clone: The antigen it recognizes is unknown.

In total, approximately 610 healthy bone marrow donors made up the cohort. All cohort members were sampled while nominally healthy, although unrecorded immune exposures were likely present. The donor was CMV seronegative and was included in the group of 352 seronegative cohort members. Every donor gave a peripheral blood sample, and the peripheral blood mononuclear cells from that sample were used for TCR beta sequencing. Genomic DNA extraction from the blood cell samples was performed with the Qiagen DNeasy Blood Extraction Kit. Study-wide findings and limitations: Specific HLA alleles were associated with 15,000 to 20,000 TCR beta sequences at a false discovery rate of 0.05 in a later analysis. A further reported finding was that TCR beta sequences accurately predicted the HLA-A and HLA-B alleles for most subjects in the first cohort. A later analysis found that HLA-associated TCR beta chains were more clonally expanded and had lower generation probabilities than equally common non-associated chains. A later analysis found that most CMV-associated TCR beta chains appeared HLA-restricted, with HLA associations seemingly driven largely by CMV exposure. A few of the identified cytomegalovirus-associated TCR beta chains were confirmed in vitro to be specific for cytomegalovirus antigens. Because HLA typing was unavailable for some donors at each locus, only the typed subset was used in association tests. According to a later analysis, TCR association rates differed among HLA loci, with DRB1 alleles showing the most associated TCRs and HLA-C alleles showing the fewest. Roughly uniform sequencing depth across donors was assumed in presence/absence analyses, although this assumption may not hold. Because counts were too low, under 20 rarely observed V segments, including chromosome 9 orphons, were left out of the earlier analysis of 587 of the donors. A group of highly shared sequence variants was considered likely to be a technical artifact of the sequencing pipeline. Immune exposure information for the cohort was limited to CMV serostatus. In this cohort, only TCR beta chains were sequenced, and detectable features were limited by the absence of alpha or paired-chain data. The study gave a list of roughly 150 TCR beta chains associated with cytomegalovirus. An earlier analysis of around 600 of the donors showed that most TCR beta V segments appeared in productive rearrangements either about 87% or about 30% of the time, which broadly matched IMGT annotations. Correlated functional status among segregating V segments might be attributable to linkage disequilibrium, but an unknown experimental factor could not be ruled out. In a later genetic analysis, fewer N-insertions in productive TCRs were reported among donors in an Asian-associated ancestry cluster than the 666-donor mean. The authors suggested that the approach could potentially be extended to other disease states and immunological phenotypes. In a later genetic analysis, a missense DCLRE1C variant was associated with V-gene and J-gene trimming of TCR beta chains, and the association was replicated in an independent cohort. A later analysis reported that several top co-occurrence clusters appeared linked to parvovirus B19, influenza, CMV and Epstein-Barr virus. Assigning TCR associations to individual alleles was difficult when HLA alleles, especially DR and DQ, strongly co-occurred. Most TCR sequences were seen in very few donors, while some public TCRs were found in many individuals. In both the original and validation cohorts, the classifier was reported to diagnose cytomegalovirus status with high specificity and sensitivity.

The library was obtained by the immunoSEQ multiplex PCR assay. For the multiplex PCR, a mixture combining 60 forward primers for TCR Vbeta segments and 13 reverse primers for TCR Jbeta segments was used. A multiplex PCR assay on genomic DNA amplified the CDR3 region of rearranged TCR beta genes. The amplified TCR beta libraries were sequenced on the Illumina HiSeq System as 87-base-pair reads. Processing in the source paper ran as follows. Across the 600 to 700 repertoires, a later analysis counted roughly 77 million unique TCR beta chains, around 10 million of which were shared by at least two donors. To remove PCR and sequencing errors, raw reads were error-corrected and collapsed into unique sequences using a nearest-neighbor algorithm that merged closely related sequences. Alignment of CDR3 sequences to IMGT reference sequences was used to assign V, D and J gene segments. For a sequence to be retained, a match of at least six nucleotides to both a V gene segment and a J gene segment was required. A rearrangement counted as productive if the CDR3 had no stop codons and remained in frame with V and J, and every other rearrangement counted as non-productive. CDR3 was defined according to IMGT convention as the region running from the second conserved V-encoded cysteine to the conserved J-encoded phenylalanine. In an earlier analysis of roughly 580 of the donors, sequences lacking an unambiguous match to a single V gene segment were excluded. An earlier analysis of a few hundred of the donors called V segments functional above 56.7% productive rearrangements and segregating when the between-donor standard deviation exceeded 5%. A statistical classification framework was developed to diagnose cytomegalovirus status using the catalog of TCR beta chain sequences. In a later analysis, V and J genes were assigned by comparing TCR nucleotide sequences against IMGT/GENE-DB human TR gene sequences. In a later analysis, CDR3 sequences and most-parsimonious VDJ recombination scenarios were assigned using the TCRdist pipeline. In a later analysis, each TCR beta chain was defined by its CDR3 amino acid sequence together with its V-gene family, and reads lacking a unique V-gene family were excluded. A later analysis removed 592 highly shared, low-generation-probability nucleotide sequences to deal with suspected cross-contamination and a sequencing artifact. In a later analysis, a clonal expansion index for each public chain was calculated from normalized within-repertoire ranks of inferred template counts. In a later analysis, generation probabilities were computed using a VDJ recombination model fitted to out-of-frame rearrangements, and the results were checked against IGoR. A later analysis scored TCR-TCR, TCR-HLA and TCR-CMV co-occurrence with hypergeometric tests, applying a repertoire-size bias correction to TCR pairs. False discovery rates were estimated in a later analysis by permuting HLA or CMV assignments 20 times. In a later analysis, co-occurring TCRs were grouped with DBSCAN, and TCRdist sequence similarity was added when clustering was performed within HLA-allele-positive subsets. Repertoires with fewer than 30,000 or more than 120,000 public chains, plus five repertoires with anomalous nucleotide sharing, were excluded from co-occurrence clustering. TCRdb holds this immuneACCESS table with in-frame rearrangements only. Some clones are missing; in checked studies, unresolved V genes explain under half, and the rest has no known cause. V and J calls and clone size are as listed in that table; D and trimming were resolved from the DNA. The table for this sample shows approximately 140,000 clones. The ten largest clones represent less than 3% of the sample.

The sequencing sample was made of PBMCs. This receptor was taken from a man in his forties in good health and CMV-seronegative.

CDR3 protein: CASSADRGTYGYTF. The DNA sequence follows: TGTGCCAGCAGTGCAGACAGGGGTACCTATGGCTACACCTTC. The chain is encoded by TRBV27 joined to TRBJ1-2; TRBD1 fits 8 bases in the junction. The CDR3 sequence holds 14 residues, the cysteine and phenylalanine included. Only the CDR3 DNA stays, 42 bases, in frame from base 1. Sequences MNHEY (CDR1) and SMNVEV (CDR2) are obtained from the germline V gene (reference sequence). At the junction V is shortened by 5 bases and J by 4 bases; bases outside the gene matches: 6.